The subject of this entry is one T cell receptor (beta chain). These data belong to a study of OX40 agonist ivuxolimab in advanced cancers. Study-level information: With a range of about 23 to 90, age averaged approximately 55 years, and 65% to 90% were male.

Profiling relied on immunoSEQ multiplex PCR, and the TCRdb table lists in-frame clones only, not all of them. Among about 24,000 clones listed, roughly 80% were seen once. The CDR3 spans 14 residues. The sample consisted of CD4+ or CD8+ T cells sorted from blood, taken in a trial of the OX40 agonist ivuxolimab. The rearrangement joins TRBV12-2 to TRBJ1-2; the tabulated D call, TRBD1, remains unverified against the DNA. TRBV12-2 is listed as a pseudogene. The receptor was derived from an adult with an advanced solid tumor such as melanoma, head and neck, liver or kidney cancer. The CDR3 loop reads CASRLASQGWGYTF. CDR3 DNA: TGTGCAAGTCGCTTAGCGAGCCAGGGCTGGGGCTACACCTTC.